The 9 T cell receptor beta chains below were found in one sample sequenced in a study of early T cells in non-severe SARS-CoV-2 infection. MiXCR was run by TCRdb on the 5' RACE reads, yielding one entry per CDR3 protein. The table has 50,000 or so distinct CDR3 sequences, roughly 5.3% seen once. Input material: whole blood. These receptors came from an adult who was a healthcare worker with PCR-confirmed SARS-CoV-2 infection or an uninfected control (not recorded which).

This clonotype was detected only a few times. The genes are TRBV5-1 and TRBJ2-4; 11 bases align to TRBD2. The CDR3 has 17 residues. V shed 7 bases, J shed 0 bases, and the junction held 9 bases outside the gene matches. The germline V gene encodes CDR1 SGHRS and CDR2 YFSETQ. The CDR3 sequence is CASGRLAGGLAKNIQYF. The DNA of the CDR3 is TGCGCCAGCGGCAGGCTAGCGGGAGGATTAGCCAAAAACATTCAGTACTTC.

This clonotype was recorded many times. V usage is TRBV6-1 and J usage is TRBJ2-3; TRBD2 agrees at 9 bases. V trimming: 0 bases; J trimming: 4 bases; junction bases outside the gene matches: 2. The CDR3 length is 15 residues. Per germline, CDR1 MNHNS and CDR2 SASEGT. CDR3: CASSEASGSPDTQYF. The CDR3 coding sequence is TGTGCCAGCAGTGAAGCTAGCGGGAGCCCAGATACGCAGTATTTT.

This clonotype was counted a few times. The V gene is TRBV2, the J gene TRBJ2-1, with 10 positions matching TRBD2. Looked up from germline, CDR1 is SNHLY and CDR2 is FYNNEI. This CDR3 is 13 amino acids long. The trim removed 3 bases at V and 14 bases at J, leaving 7 bases unmatched. CDR3 sequence reads: CASSEVAGGVEFF. For the CDR3, the DNA is TGTGCCAGCAGTGAGGTAGCGGGAGGTGTCGAGTTCTTC.

This clonotype showed up many times. The V call is TRBV30, the J call TRBJ1-1; tentative D call: TRBD1 (6 bases). Germline V gene lookup returns CDR1 GTSNPN and CDR2 SVGIG (reference sequence). V lost 7 bases to trimming and J lost 0 bases, with 18 bases between them. The CDR3 extends over 15 amino acids. CDR3 nucleotide sequence: TGTGCCTACATTACAGGGATCCTAATGAACACTGAAGCTTTCTTT. The encoded protein is CAYITGILMNTEAFF.

The CDR3 DNA reads as TGCAGCGTTGATACAGGCCCGGACGGTGGCTATGGCTACACCTTC. Protein product: CSVDTGPDGGYGYTF. The V call is TRBV29-1, the J call TRBJ1-2; D may be TRBD1 (5 bases). The V and J ends lost 3 bases and 4 bases respectively, with 18 bases between them. Germline V gene lookup returns CDR1 SQVTM and CDR2 ANQGSEA. The CDR3 totals 15 residues.

This clonotype was recorded many times. Sequence at one end of the junction differs from germline and may be a read error. The chain has TRBV14 and TRBJ2-3; 11 nucleotides align to TRBD2. The CDR3 runs 11 residues. Germline V gives CDR1 SGHDN, CDR2 FVKESK. The CDR3 nucleotides are TGTGCCAGCAGCCAAGGTAGCGGGAGGGCCTTT. Residues: CASSQGSGRAF.

This clonotype came up many times. V gene TRBV7-6 combines with J gene TRBJ2-3; D may be TRBD2 (5 bases). The CDR3 sequence is 15 residues long. Per germline, CDR1 SGHVS and CDR2 FNYEAQ. Trimming cost V 1 base and J 3 bases, with 11 bases left between them. The CDR3 is CASSLGGGPTDTQYF. The DNA of the CDR3 is TGTGCCAGCAGCTTAGGAGGCGGGCCTACAGATACGCAGTATTTT. The full variable domain, completed using reference TRBV7-6 and TRBJ2-3, is GAGVSQSPRYKVTKRGQDVALRCDPISGHVSLYWYRQALGQGPEFLTYFNYEAQQDKSGLPNDRFSAERPEGSISTLTIQRTEQRDSAMYRCASSLGGGPTDTQYFGPGTRLTVL.

This clonotype showed up many times. The chain employs TRBV3-1 and TRBJ2-7; D gene uncertain. Deletions cut 3 bases from V and 1 base from J, with 4 bases between. CDR3 length: 12 residues. CDR1 LGHDT and CDR2 YNNKEL come from the germline V gene (reference sequence). The CDR3 spells CASSHLSYEQYF. The CDR3, as DNA: TGTGCCAGCAGCCACCTTTCCTACGAGCAGTACTTC.

This clonotype has a count of ten or more. The V gene is TRBV7-9, the J gene TRBJ2-3; TRBD2 matches at 9 bases. The CDR3 consists of 16 residues. The germline V gene encodes CDR1 SEHNR and CDR2 FQNEAQ (reference sequence). V gave up 4 bases and J gave up 2 bases; unmatched junction bases: 7. The CDR3 nucleotides are TGTGCCAGCAGCTATCTAGCGGGGCCGAACACAGATACGCAGTATTTT. This codes for CASSYLAGPNTDTQYF.